The T cell receptor (beta chain) under discussion was sequenced for a study of T cell responses to AZD1222 COVID-19 vaccine. Whole-study findings and limits: Possibly, clonal diversity was underestimated; donors were largely white British and included more females. Nearly half of spike-specific TCRs reportedly target unmutated variant regions.

Profiled with immunoSEQ multiplex PCR; TCRdb holds only in-frame clones, not every one. This sample carries tens of thousands of clones, about 88% of them seen once, and the ten largest clones take roughly 21%. In this sample, this clone turned up once. Its cognate antigen is unknown. Germline assignment: CDR1 MDHEN and CDR2 SYDVKM. Unmatched junction bases numbered 8, after V lost 4 bases and J lost 2 bases. The CDR3 consists of 15 residues. This receptor was identified in an adult in good health. Sequencing was performed on peripheral blood, taken on day 0 of AZD1222 vaccination. The chain uses TRBV28 and TRBJ2-7; 7 nucleotides match TRBD1. The CDR3 reads CASSSAGTAPYEQYF. The CDR3 DNA is TGTGCCAGCAGTTCGGCCGGGACAGCTCCCTACGAGCAGTACTTC. Combining the CDR3 with reference TRBV28 and TRBJ2-7 gives the whole variable domain DVKVTQSSRYLVKRTGEKVFLECVQDMDHENMFWYRQDPGLGLRLIYFSYDVKMKEKGDIPEGYSVSREKKERFSLILESASTNQTSMYLCASSSAGTAPYEQYFGPGTRLTVT.